Listed below are T cell receptor beta chains from one sample, sequenced in a study of T-cell memory formation after mild COVID-19. Via MiXCR, TCRdb re-called the 5' RACE reads, giving one row per CDR3 protein. The sample holds a few hundred thousand distinct CDR3 sequences, 7.5% to 9.5% seen once. The sample taken for sequencing was PBMCs or a T cell subset sorted from them (not recorded which). The receptors come from a man aged 18 to 35 who had mild COVID-19 (a few samples of this study predate the infection). Cell type and time point are not known. Each CDR3 is given with its conserved first and last residue. Expanded clones are given a class, and other clones once, few, many or no size at all.

J gene | clone size | V gene | CDR3 protein
TRBJ2-2 | NA | TRBV13 | CASSALGTGELFF
TRBJ1-6 | NA | TRBV12-3/TRBV12-4 | CASRHRTDRHSPLHF
TRBJ2-5 | few | TRBV7-2 | CASSPSGGSGETQYF
TRBJ1-5 | NA | TRBV9 | CARSGTGNQPQHF
TRBJ2-1 | few | TRBV7-9 | CAGRGKSYNEQFF
TRBJ2-3 | NA | TRBV14 | CASSHPDPTDTQYF
TRBJ2-5 | many | TRBV15 | CATSRGLLAGGPEETQYF
TRBJ1-5 | NA | TRBV7-9 | CASSLGPDLGPQHF
TRBJ2-5 | many | TRBV11-2 | CASSRGAVGGQETQYF
TRBJ2-5 | NA | TRBV9 | CASSPSPGTGYAKTQYF
TRBJ2-3 | NA | TRBV7-9 | CASSSPGGNTDTQYF
TRBJ2-2 | NA | TRBV6-6 | CASSYRDSPHPELFF
TRBJ1-4 | few | TRBV12-3/TRBV12-4 | CASSFGPVNEKLFF
TRBJ1-3 | few | TRBV5-6 | CASSLPTGYSGNTIYF
TRBJ2-6 | NA | TRBV15 | CATSRGTGGVVANVLTF